The 29 T cell receptor beta chains reported below all come from one sample, sequenced in a study of Graves' ophthalmopathy and Graves' hyperthyroidism. The authors amplified TCR beta CDR3 regions, and they did so from RNA transcripts for repertoire sequencing. The authors performed first-round RT-PCR with HTBI primers and then a second-round multiplex PCR. TCRdb called the multiplex PCR reads again in MiXCR, with one record for every CDR3 protein. The data contain some 410,000 distinct CDR3 sequences, roughly 21% of them singletons. Material for sequencing was peripheral blood. All receptors come from a woman aged 18-30 years with stable Graves' hyperthyroidism.

This clonotype was found many times. The chain employs TRBV7-2 and TRBJ1-1; D gene unclear. The CDR3 runs to 11 residues. Germline CDR1 reads SGHTA; CDR2 reads FQGNSA. V was cut by 2 bases and J by 10 bases, with 8 bases left in between. The CDR3 DNA is TGTGCCAGCAGCTTAATAGAATCAGCTTTCTTT. Encoded protein: CASSLIESAFF. Based on the CDR3 plus reference TRBV7-2 and TRBJ1-1, the full variable domain is GAGVSQSPSNKVTEKGKDVELRCDPISGHTALYWYRQSLGQGLEFLIYFQGNSAPDKSGLPSDRFSAERTGGSVSTLTIQRTQQEDSAVYLCASSLIESAFFGQGTRLTVV.

The genes are TRBV12-3 or TRBV12-4 and TRBJ1-2; maybe TRBD1 (5 bases). This CDR3 has 14 residues. V lost 4 bases and J lost 7, with 16 bases in between. The CDR3 spells CASSSHNTGTGYTF. CDR3 in DNA: TGTGCCAGCAGTTCGCACAATACTGGGACTGGCTACACCTTC.

The rearrangement links TRBV28 to TRBJ1-3; 11 bases match TRBD1. Germline values: CDR1 MDHEN, CDR2 SYDVKM. Losses at the gene ends were 5 bases for V and 0 bases for J; bases not matched to a gene: 6. This CDR3 has 17 amino acids. The CDR3 is CASSPRTGGFSGNTIYF. In DNA form, the CDR3 reads TGTGCCAGCAGTCCCAGGACAGGGGGCTTCTCTGGAAACACCATATATTTT.

The V call is TRBV6-1, the J call TRBJ2-7, with a possible D match to TRBD1 (5 bases). V lost 6 bases, J lost 3 bases, and 12 bases lay in between. This CDR3 spans 13 amino acids. Looked up from germline, CDR1 is MNHNS and CDR2 is SASEGT. In DNA, the CDR3 is TGTGCCAGCAGCGCCGGACAAGACTACGAGCAGTACTTC. Its translation is CASSAGQDYEQYF.

The chain is built from TRBV6-2 or TRBV6-3 and TRBJ1-2; D ambiguous. Germline values: CDR1 MNHEY, CDR2 SVGEGT. This CDR3 region has 14 residues. V gave up 2 bases and J gave up 6 bases, with 13 bases separating them. CDR3 loop: CASSYERVSNGYTF. CDR3 nucleotide sequence: TGTGCCAGCAGTTACGAGAGGGTTTCGAATGGCTACACCTTC.

This clonotype was seen ten or more times. The V gene is TRBV4-1, the J gene TRBJ2-2; perhaps TRBD2 as D (5 bases). Germline V gene sequence: CDR1 MGHRA, CDR2 YSYEKL. Deletions cut 4 bases from V and 4 bases from J, with 10 bases between. This CDR3 has 14 amino acids. CDR3 sequence reads: CASSPGMTTGELFF. CDR3 DNA: TGCGCCAGCAGCCCCGGGATGACCACCGGGGAGCTGTTTTTT.

This clonotype was found a few times. V is TRBV20-1 and J is TRBJ2-5; D gene ambiguous. The CDR3 totals 11 residues. Germline values: CDR1 DFQATT, CDR2 SNEGSKA (reference sequence). V was clipped by 4 bases and J by 2 bases, with 5 bases between them. CDR3 in DNA: TGCAGTGCTATATCGCAAGAGACCCAGTACTTC. This translates into CSAISQETQYF.

The count of this clonotype is one. This chain connects TRBV10-3 to TRBJ2-7, with D tentatively TRBD1 or TRBD2 (5 bases each). The V end was cut by 8 bases, the J end by 5 bases, with 19 bases between. The CDR3 has 14 amino acids. CDR1 and CDR2 (germline): ENHRY, SYGVKD. CDR3 bases: TGTGCCATCTCCCTGACCAGTAGGGGAGACGAGCAGTACTTC. Translated: CAISLTSRGDEQYF.

There are a few counts of this clonotype. The V and J genes are TRBV6-2 or TRBV6-3 and TRBJ2-5, with TRBD2 identical over 8 bases. The germline V gene encodes CDR1 MNHEY and CDR2 SVGEGT. Losses at the gene ends were 8 bases for V and 4 bases for J; bases not matched to a gene: 12. The CDR3 loop spans 15 amino acids. The CDR3 loop is CASSSGGPTLETQYF. The CDR3 region has the DNA TGTGCCAGCTCCAGCGGGGGCCCGACGTTAGAGACCCAGTACTTC.

This clonotype showed up many times. The chain carries TRBV6-5 and TRBJ2-2, with TRBD2 matching 7 bases. With 0 bases clipped from V and 4 bases from J, the junction kept 2 bases outside the gene matches. Germline V gene data show CDR1 as MNHEY and CDR2 as SVGAGI. The CDR3 contains 15 residues. The CDR3 coding sequence is TGTGCCAGCAGTTACTCGGGGGGGGTCACCGGGGAGCTGTTTTTT. It codes for CASSYSGGVTGELFF.

At least ten counts were recorded for this clonotype. The chain couples TRBV12-3 or TRBV12-4 to TRBJ1-6; D ambiguous. Trimming shortened V by 7 bases and J by 2 bases, and 6 bases separated the two germline ends. The CDR3 is 13 residues long. CDR3 loop: CASTSAYNSPLHF. CDR3 nucleotide sequence: TGTGCCAGCACAAGCGCCTATAATTCACCCCTCCACTTT.

The gene calls are TRBV12-3 or TRBV12-4 and TRBJ2-7, with D perhaps matching TRBD1 or TRBD2 (5 bases each). The V end lost 0 bases, the J end lost 6 bases, and 9 bases lay between the germline ends. CDR3 size: 13 residues. In DNA, the CDR3 is TGTGCCAGCAGTTTAGCCGGGACCCGCGAGCAGTACTTC. Translating gives CASSLAGTREQYF.

This clonotype was seen repeatedly, ten times or more. The chain combines TRBV20-1 with TRBJ2-2; the match to TRBD1 covers 7 bases. Germline CDR1 DFQATT, CDR2 SNEGSKA (reference sequence). The trim removed 0 bases at V and 3 bases at J, leaving 7 bases unmatched. This CDR3 is built from 16 residues. The CDR3 DNA reads as TGCAGTGCTAGAGAGTTCCCCGACAGGGACACCGGGGAGCTGTTTTTT. Its protein is CSAREFPDRDTGELFF.

This clonotype was detected ten times or more. The chain couples TRBV20-1 to TRBJ1-6, with TRBD1 matching over 8 bases. CDR1 DFQATT and CDR2 SNEGSKA come from the germline V gene (reference sequence). This CDR3 contains 16 residues. The V segment lost 0 bases and the J segment 10 bases; nucleotides outside the gene matches: 11. The CDR3 sequence: CSARDYRTGSGSPLHF. The CDR3 region has the DNA TGCAGTGCTAGAGACTACCGGACAGGGTCTGGGTCACCCCTCCACTTT.

This clonotype was observed at least ten times. This sequence joins TRBV6-5 and TRBJ1-2; unclear D gene. Trimming pared 0 bases from V and 6 bases from J, leaving 11 bases between. CDR1 is MNHEY, CDR2 SVGAGI, per germline. The CDR3 consists of 14 residues. Written as DNA, the CDR3 is TGTGCCAGCAGTTACTCGAGCAGGAGCAATGGCTACACCTTC. Its protein product is CASSYSSRSNGYTF.

V usage is TRBV7-8 and J usage is TRBJ2-7; 7 nucleotides match TRBD2. V gave up 1 base and J gave up 6 bases; unmatched junction bases: 12. The CDR3 totals 16 residues. Germline V lookup: CDR1 SGHVS, CDR2 FQNEAQ. The CDR3, as DNA: TGTGCCAGCAGCTTAGGAGTCCGGACTAGTTTCGGCGAGCAGTACTTC. This codes for CASSLGVRTSFGEQYF.

This clonotype was seen repeatedly, ten times or more. The V gene is TRBV6-5, the J gene TRBJ2-7; TRBD1 aligns across 7 bases. J was trimmed by 2 bases and V by 2 bases; bases with no gene match: 6. This CDR3 is built from 15 residues. Germline V gene sequence: CDR1 MNHEY, CDR2 SVGAGI. This CDR3 is CASSYDRDGPYEQYF. CDR3 bases: TGTGCCAGCAGTTACGACAGGGATGGACCCTACGAGCAGTACTTC.

The chain links TRBV12-3 or TRBV12-4 to TRBJ2-2; TRBD2 is a possible D gene (6 bases). The V end lost 3 bases, the J end lost 2 bases, and 10 bases lay between the germline ends. The CDR3 has 15 amino acids. The CDR3 DNA sequence: TGTGCCAGCAGTTTCGGCGGGAAAAACACCGGGGAGCTGTTTTTT. It translates to CASSFGGKNTGELFF.

This clonotype has at least ten counts. This chain joins TRBV28 and TRBJ1-1, with TRBD1 as a possible D gene (5 bases). V shed 3 bases and J shed 0 bases, with 8 bases lying between them. CDR3 length equals 14 residues. CDR1 is MDHEN and CDR2 is SYDVKM in the germline V gene. CDR3 coding DNA: TGTGCCAGCAGTTTTGCGGGGGTGAACACTGAAGCTTTCTTT. It is translated as CASSFAGVNTEAFF.

This clonotype was seen repeatedly, ten times or more. V and J are TRBV10-1 and TRBJ2-5; 9 bases match TRBD1. V shed 8 bases and J 5 bases; nucleotides not matched to a gene: 15. CDR3 length equals 16 residues. The V gene's germline CDR1 is WNHNN and CDR2 SYGVQD (reference sequence). The CDR3 sequence is CASDYRGHGLEETQYF. As DNA, the CDR3 is TGCGCCAGCGACTACAGGGGGCATGGATTAGAGGAGACCCAGTACTTC.

Many counts were recorded for this clonotype. The gene calls are TRBV6-5 and TRBJ2-7; 9 bases match TRBD1. The CDR3 covers 16 residues. The germline V gene has CDR1 MNHEY and CDR2 SVGAGI. The trim removed 1 base at V and 3 bases at J, leaving 7 bases unmatched. CDR3 residues: CASSYFLGTGHYEQYF. The CDR3 DNA follows: TGTGCCAGCAGTTACTTCCTAGGGACAGGGCACTACGAGCAGTACTTC.

This clonotype was seen many times. The CDR3 bases are TGTGCCAGCAGTGAGCACACCCTTCTCAACTATGGCTACACCTTC. It is translated as CASSEHTLLNYGYTF. This chain joins TRBV12-3 or TRBV12-4 and TRBJ1-2; D is uncertain. Trimming stripped 5 bases from V and 2 bases from J, with 15 bases between. CDR3 length: 15 amino acids.

There are many counts of this clonotype. V is TRBV25-1 and J is TRBJ1-1; unclear D gene. Trimming stripped 6 bases from V and 4 bases from J, with 9 bases between. Germline CDR1 is MGHDK and CDR2 is SYGVNS. The CDR3 loop spans 12 amino acids. In DNA form, the CDR3 reads TGTGCCAGCAGAGGCATTCCCACTGAAGCTTTCTTT. Translation gives CASRGIPTEAFF.

A word on this clonotype: A much larger clone lies a single base off, so this may be a read error. The V and J genes are TRBV2 and TRBJ2-7; D possibly corresponds to TRBD2 (5 bases). With 7 bases removed from V and 6 bases from J, the gap between germline ends came to 19 bases. Germline V gives CDR1 SNHLY, CDR2 FYNNEI. The CDR3 length is 14 residues. The CDR3 here is CASMEDSHNREQYF. The CDR3 nucleotides read TGTGCCAGCATGGAGGACTCCCACAACCGCGAGCAGTACTTC.

Ten or more counts support this clonotype. This sequence joins TRBV7-2 and TRBJ2-7, with 10 nucleotides matching TRBD2. V was pared by 5 bases and J by 6 bases, with 13 bases of the junction left unmatched. CDR3 length equals 16 residues. From germline, CDR1 is SGHTA and CDR2 FQGNSA. The CDR3 protein is CASSPRNPGLALEQYF. The CDR3 nucleotides are TGTGCCAGCAGCCCAAGGAACCCGGGACTAGCGCTCGAGCAGTACTTC.

This clonotype came up many times. This chain connects TRBV5-1 to TRBJ1-2; no clear D gene. Trimming left V 0 bases short and J 4 bases short, with 13 bases between. This CDR3 region has 15 residues. Germline CDR1 and CDR2: SGHRS and YFSETQ. The DNA of the CDR3 is TGCGCCAGCAGCTTGGTTTCGGGCGAAATCTATGGCTACACCTTC. It yields the protein CASSLVSGEIYGYTF.

The CDR3 is CASSEIRDTF. Written as DNA, the CDR3 is TGTGCCAGCAGTGAAATAAGGGACACCTTC. This chain joins TRBV6-1 and TRBJ1-2; D gene unclear. This CDR3 has 10 amino acids. V shed 2 bases and J shed 12 bases, with 7 bases lying between them. Germline values: CDR1 MNHNS, CDR2 SASEGT.

This clonotype was seen many times. The gene calls are TRBV29-1 and TRBJ1-1; D is unclear. The V gene lost 3 bases and the J gene lost 1 base, with 9 bases spanning the gap. The germline gives CDR1 SQVTM, CDR2 ANQGSEA. The CDR3 runs 13 residues. As DNA, the CDR3 is TGCAGCGTTGAGGTACAGAAGAACACTGAAGCTTTCTTT. Encoded protein: CSVEVQKNTEAFF.

This clonotype was seen at least ten times. Since the CDR3 does not end with the conserved phenylalanine or tryptophan, this likely comes from a read error. The rearrangement uses TRBV11-2 and TRBJ2-7; 7 positions match TRBD2. This CDR3 comprises 16 residues. Germline trimming cut 8 bases from V and 1 base from J; bases unmatched to any gene: 14. Germline CDR1 and CDR2: SGHAT and FQNNGV. DNA of the CDR3: TGTGCCAGCTCCCCTTGGACCCAGCGGGGATCCTACGAGCAGTACCTC. It yields the protein CASSPWTQRGSYEQYL.